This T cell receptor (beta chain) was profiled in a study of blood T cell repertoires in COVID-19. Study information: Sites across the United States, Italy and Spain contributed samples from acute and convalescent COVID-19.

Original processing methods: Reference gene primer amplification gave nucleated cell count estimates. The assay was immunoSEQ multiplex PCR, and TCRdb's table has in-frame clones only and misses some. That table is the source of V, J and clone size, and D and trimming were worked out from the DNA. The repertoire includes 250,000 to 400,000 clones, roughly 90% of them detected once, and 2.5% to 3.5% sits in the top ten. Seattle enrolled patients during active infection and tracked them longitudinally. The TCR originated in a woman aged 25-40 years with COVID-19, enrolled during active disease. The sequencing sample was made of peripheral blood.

This CDR3 reads CAWGGGTGPYEQYF. For the CDR3, the DNA is TGTGCCTGGGGCGGGGGGACAGGGCCTTACGAGCAGTACTTC. The chain couples TRBV30 to TRBJ2-7; tentatively, D is TRBD1 (9 bases). Germline V gene sequence: CDR1 GTSNPN, CDR2 SVGIG (reference sequence). The CDR3 loop spans 14 amino acids. Trimming took off 5 bases at V and 4 bases at J, with 18 bases between the two ends.